This entry features one T cell receptor beta chain sequence. Its matching antigen is unknown. The study drew its donors from healthy HIV-negative adults without recent acute infections or vaccinations. The entry originates in a study of shared clonotypes between healthy human individuals. From germline, CDR1 is SGHAT and CDR2 FQNNGV. The CDR3 sequence is 14 residues long. V was clipped by 3 bases and J by 0 bases, with 9 bases between them. Study-level results: Generation of non-shared clonotypes was less probable than generation of clonotypes shared by all four donors.

The data were produced by immunoSEQ multiplex PCR, yet TCRdb's version contains in-frame clones alone and is incomplete. The table lists under 300,000 clones, 65% to 70% of them singletons. The chain employs TRBV11-2 and TRBJ2-7; D gene ambiguous. The sequenced material came from memory CD4+ T cells sorted from blood. Subset: CD45RA-negative fraction. This receptor was taken from a man in his thirties or forties in good health. CDR3 region: CASSFGGASYEQYF. CDR3 bases: TGTGCCAGCAGCTTTGGCGGAGCCTCCTACGAGCAGTACTTC.